This T cell receptor (delta chain) was observed in a study of γδ T cells in repeated Plasmodium falciparum infection. TCRdb ran CATT on the multiplex PCR reads. This sample has 75,000 to 100,000 delta-chain clones, with over 1.3% found just once. The trim removed 1 base at V and 3 bases at J, leaving 7 bases unmatched. Germline loops: CDR1 GEAIGNYY, CDR2 EKD. This CDR3 is 19 amino acids long. Vgamma9/Vdelta2+ and Vdelta2-negative gammadelta T cells were flow-sorted from PBMC for bulk sequencing. Of note for this clone: TCRdb pairs this DNA with a much larger clone's protein that differs at residue 11, likely a read error; the protein shown was translated from the DNA.

The receptor's source is a pool of human donors (malaria-infected and uninfected, not separated). What was sequenced was gamma-delta T cells from blood. The chain recombines TRDV2 with TRDJ3; TRDD3 matches at 11 bases. TCRdb does not report a J gene; here it was assigned by matching the DNA to germline references. CDR3: CACDTTRLGDIWDTRQMFF. The CDR3 coding sequence is TGTGCCTGTGACACTACTCGACTGGGGGATATCTGGGACACCCGACAGATGTTTTTC.